The subject of this entry is one TCR beta chain. CDR1 and CDR2 from the germline V gene are MNHNY and SVGAGI (reference sequence). V gave up 5 bases and J gave up 3 bases; unmatched junction bases: 4. This CDR3 has 14 amino acids. The repertoire was sequenced with immunoSEQ multiplex PCR; TCRdb's copy has only in-frame clones and lacks some. The data contain about 35,000 clones, more than 65% of them seen just once; the ten biggest clones take up around 16%. The data originate from a study of T cells in localized non-small cell lung cancer. This chain joins TRBV6-6 and TRBJ1-3, with TRBD1 matching 7 bases. The TCR was taken from a male donor older than 55 with stage III squamous cell lung carcinoma. The source material was peripheral blood, sampled before any cancer treatment. CDR3 in amino acids: CASSQGGFGNTIYF. CDR3 bases: TGTGCCAGCAGTCAAGGGGGCTTTGGAAACACCATATATTTT.